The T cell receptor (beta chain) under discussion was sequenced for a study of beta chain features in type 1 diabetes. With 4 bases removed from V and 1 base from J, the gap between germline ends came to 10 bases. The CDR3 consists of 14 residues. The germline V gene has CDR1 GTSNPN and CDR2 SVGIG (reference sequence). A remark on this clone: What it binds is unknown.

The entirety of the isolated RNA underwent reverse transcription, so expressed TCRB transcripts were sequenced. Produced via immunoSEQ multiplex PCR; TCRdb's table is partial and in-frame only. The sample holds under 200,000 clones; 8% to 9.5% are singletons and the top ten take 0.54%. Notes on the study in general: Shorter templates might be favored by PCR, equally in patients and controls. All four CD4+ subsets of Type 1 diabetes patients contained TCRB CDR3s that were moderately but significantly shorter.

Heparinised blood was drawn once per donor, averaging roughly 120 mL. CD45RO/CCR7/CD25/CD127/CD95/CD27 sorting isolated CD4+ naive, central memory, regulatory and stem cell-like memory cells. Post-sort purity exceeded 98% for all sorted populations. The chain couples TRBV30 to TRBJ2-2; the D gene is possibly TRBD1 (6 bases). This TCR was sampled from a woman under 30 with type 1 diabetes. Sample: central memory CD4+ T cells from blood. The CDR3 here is CAWTLGQNTGELFF. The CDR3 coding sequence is TGTGCCTGGACCCTGGGACAGAACACCGGGGAGCTGTTTTTT.